One and the same sample provided the 28 T cell receptor beta chains below, sequenced in a study of blood T cell repertoires in COVID-19. Here immunoSEQ multiplex PCR was the method, and the copy in TCRdb shows in-frame clones only, minus some. This table has around 68,000 clones, 87% appearing once. Source material: peripheral blood. Receptor source: a woman in her 50s with acute or convalescent COVID-19.

This chain uses TRBV12-3 or TRBV12-4 with TRBJ1-2; TRBD1 is a possible D gene (6 bases). There are 11 residues in the CDR3. V lost 6 bases and J lost 8, with 10 bases in between. Here the CDR3 DNA reads TGTGCCAGCAGGCAGAGGGGGGGCTACACCTTC. Protein: CASRQRGGYTF.

This clone has just a few counts. This sequence joins TRBV30 and TRBJ2-7; TRBD2 agrees at 9 bases. CDR1 and CDR2 from the germline V gene are GTSNPN and SVGIG (reference sequence). CDR3 length: 12 amino acids. After removal of 8 bases from V and 3 bases from J, the junction contained 5 bases not matched to a gene. The CDR3 sequence: CAQTTSGYEQYF. CDR3 coding DNA: TGTGCCCAGACGACTAGCGGCTACGAGCAGTACTTC. The whole variable domain, filled in from reference TRBV30 and TRBJ2-7, reads SQTIHQWPATLVQPVGSPLSLECTVEGTSNPNLYWYRQAAGRGLQLLFYSVGIGQISSEVPQNLSASRPQDRQFILSSKKLLLSDSGFYLCAQTTSGYEQYFGPGTRLTVT.

The chain links TRBV6-1 to TRBJ2-3; 10 bases map to TRBD2. Trimming at V came to 6 bases and at J to 6 bases, leaving 9 bases not matched to a gene. The CDR3 is 15 residues long. Germline-derived CDR1 and CDR2 are MNHNS and SASEGT. The CDR3 sequence: CASRPAGGPSDTQYF. DNA for the CDR3: TGTGCCAGCAGGCCAGCGGGAGGGCCATCGGATACGCAGTATTTT.

The gene calls are TRBV11-2 and TRBJ2-5; 8 bases line up with TRBD1. CDR1 is SGHAT and CDR2 is FQNNGV in the germline V gene. The CDR3 length is 18 residues. Trimming removed 0 bases from V and 6 bases from J; junction bases left unmatched: 15. CDR3 nucleotide sequence: TGTGCCAGCAGCTTAGAGGGCCCCTGGACAGGGTATATCAAGACCCAGTACTTC. Translation gives CASSLEGPWTGYIKTQYF.

The genes are TRBV5-5 and TRBJ1-2, with D possibly TRBD1 on 6 matching bases. Deletions cut 0 bases from V and 4 bases from J, with 13 bases between. CDR1 is SGHKS, CDR2 YYEKEE, per germline (reference sequence). The CDR3 loop spans 15 amino acids. In nucleotides, the CDR3 is TGTGCCAGCAGCTTGGCCGCACAGGGTAGCTATGGCTACACCTTC. Protein: CASSLAAQGSYGYTF.

The CDR3 region is CATSRDSTEQGYEQYF. CDR3 coding DNA: TGTGCCACCAGCAGAGATTCAACAGAACAGGGCTACGAGCAGTACTTC. The chain is built from TRBV15 and TRBJ2-7; weak D call: TRBD1 (6 bases). The V end was cut by 0 bases, the J end by 3 bases, with 15 bases between. CDR1 is LNHNV and CDR2 is YYDKDF in the germline V gene (reference sequence). CDR3 length: 16 amino acids.

The V gene is TRBV4-2, the J gene TRBJ1-5, with D perhaps matching TRBD1 (5 bases). This CDR3 is 14 amino acids long. Trimming took 1 base from V and 5 from J, leaving 9 bases between them. CDR1 and CDR2 (germline): LGHNA, YNFKEQ. The DNA for the CDR3 is TGTGCCAGCAGCCAAGGTAAAGGGGATCAGCCCCAGCATTTT. Protein: CASSQGKGDQPQHF.

The rearrangement uses TRBV19 and TRBJ2-1; 7 positions agree with TRBD1. The CDR3 spans 14 residues. Germline-derived CDR1 and CDR2 are LNHDA and SQIVND (reference sequence). Trimming took 2 bases from V and 4 from J; bases not matched to a gene: 2. Here the CDR3 reads CASSIRDSYNEQFF. The CDR3, as DNA: TGTGCCAGTAGTATAAGGGACAGTTACAATGAGCAGTTCTTC.

The chain couples TRBV28 to TRBJ1-3; D gene ambiguous. The CDR3 sequence is 16 residues long. Germline lookup yields CDR1 MDHEN and CDR2 SYDVKM. V was shortened by 8 bases and J by 0 bases, with 17 bases between the two germline ends. CDR3: CASPPRGRSSGNTIYF. The CDR3 DNA is TGTGCCAGCCCCCCTCGCGGCAGAAGCTCTGGAAACACCATATATTTT.

The count of this clone is one. This chain joins TRBV5-1 and TRBJ2-3, with TRBD2 matching over 9 bases. CDR1 is SGHRS and CDR2 is YFSETQ in the germline V gene. Trimming removed 2 bases from V and 2 bases from J; junction bases left unmatched: 3. There are 15 residues in the CDR3. The CDR3 DNA reads TGCGCCAGCAGCTTATCTAGCGGGAACACAGATACGCAGTATTTT. Its protein product is CASSLSSGNTDTQYF. Based on the CDR3 plus reference TRBV5-1 and TRBJ2-3, the full variable domain is KAGVTQTPRYLIKTRGQQVTLSCSPISGHRSVSWYQQTPGQGLQFLFEYFSETQRNKGNFPGRFSGRQFSNSRSEMNVSTLELGDSALYLCASSLSSGNTDTQYFGPGTRLTVL.

The chain carries TRBV19 and TRBJ1-1; 8 nucleotides align to TRBD1. Germline CDR1 reads LNHDA; CDR2 reads SQIVND (reference sequence). The CDR3 consists of 18 residues. J lost 4 bases, V lost 5 bases, and 18 bases had no gene match. The CDR3 DNA sequence: TGTGCCAGTAGTCCCCCCCGGCAGGGGGCCCCAATTTTCACTGAAGCTTTCTTT. Translated: CASSPPRQGAPIFTEAFF.

J is TRBJ2-1 and V is TRBV3-1 (or the pseudogene TRBV3-2), with 8 bases identical to TRBD2. This CDR3 region has 14 residues. Germline values: CDR1 LGHDT, CDR2 YNNKEL (reference sequence). V shed 4 bases, J shed 6 bases, and the junction held 5 bases outside the gene matches. CDR3 nucleotide sequence: TGTGCCAGCAGCCTTTGGACTAGCTCCAATGAGCAGTTCTTC. Translating gives CASSLWTSSNEQFF.

The chain is built from TRBV4-3 and TRBJ2-7; possibly TRBD2 for D (6 bases). Trimming left V 0 bases short and J 2 bases short, with 17 bases between. The CDR3 runs 17 residues. Germline lookup yields CDR1 LGHNA and CDR2 YSLEER. The CDR3, as DNA: TGCGCCAGCAGCCAAGAGTGGACTACCCGGTCCGCCTACGAGCAGTACTTC. Encoded protein: CASSQEWTTRSAYEQYF.

This rearrangement joins TRBV2 to TRBJ1-2; 7 bases line up with TRBD1. Losses at the gene ends were 8 bases for V and 3 bases for J; bases not matched to a gene: 3. Germline lookup yields CDR1 SNHLY and CDR2 FYNNEI. The CDR3 totals 12 residues. As DNA, the CDR3 is TGTGCCAGCGAAGACAGGGACTATGGCTACACCTTC. Protein: CASEDRDYGYTF.

The chain employs TRBV9 and TRBJ2-7, with a possible D match to TRBD1 (5 bases). CDR1 SGDLS and CDR2 YYNGEE come from the germline V gene. Deletions cut 6 bases from V and 0 bases from J, with 16 bases between. The CDR3 is made up of 15 amino acids. CDR3: CASTPWADSSYEQYF. Here the CDR3 DNA reads TGTGCCAGCACCCCTTGGGCTGACAGCTCCTACGAGCAGTACTTC.

This chain links TRBV19 with TRBJ1-1; 9 bases match TRBD1. The length of the CDR3 is 15 residues. Germline CDR1 is LNHDA and CDR2 is SQIVND (reference sequence). The V and J ends lost 7 bases and 0 bases, in that order; junction bases with no gene match: 6. CDR3 sequence (DNA): TGTGCCAGTATGCAGGACAGGGGCGTGAACACTGAAGCTTTCTTT. This translates into CASMQDRGVNTEAFF.

The table lists this clone with a count of one. This chain connects TRBV4-1 to TRBJ2-5, with D possibly matching TRBD2 (5 bases). Looked up from germline, CDR1 is MGHRA and CDR2 is YSYEKL. CDR3 length: 13 residues. Deletions cut 2 bases from V and 4 bases from J, with 8 bases between. The CDR3, as DNA: TGCGCCAGCAGCCAATGGACTGGAGAGACCCAGTACTTC. Translation: CASSQWTGETQYF.

V is TRBV7-2 and J is TRBJ2-7; 10 nucleotides line up with TRBD2. Unmatched junction bases numbered 5, after V lost 1 base and J lost 2 bases. Germline assignment: CDR1 SGHTA and CDR2 FQGNSA. This CDR3 is 16 amino acids long. The CDR3 region is CASSLGLAGETYEQYF. The CDR3 DNA is TGTGCCAGCAGCTTAGGCCTAGCGGGAGAGACCTACGAGCAGTACTTC.

This clone was counted a single time. The chain combines TRBV27 with TRBJ2-7; D is perhaps TRBD1 (6 bases). CDR1 is MNHEY, CDR2 SMNVEV, per germline (reference sequence). The CDR3 runs to 16 residues. V lost 3 bases and J 1 base, leaving 16 bases between the germline ends. The CDR3 loop is CASSLDGLGGSYEQYF. As DNA, the CDR3 is TGTGCCAGCAGTTTGGACGGTCTAGGGGGTTCCTACGAGCAGTACTTC.

The chain recombines TRBV12-3 or TRBV12-4 with TRBJ1-5; 9 positions match TRBD1. J gave up 9 bases and V 6 bases, and 6 bases lay outside the gene matches. CDR3 size: 13 residues. The CDR3 bases are TGTGCCAGCAGGGCACAGGGGGCAGGGCCCCAGCATTTT. It codes for CASRAQGAGPQHF.

This clone was recorded a few times. CDR3: CASRHLLGTIENSPLHF. The CDR3 coding sequence is TGCGCCAGCAGACACCTACTCGGGACTATCGAAAATTCACCCCTCCACTTT. This sequence joins TRBV5-1 and TRBJ1-6; a possible D gene is TRBD1 (5 bases). The germline gives CDR1 SGHRS, CDR2 YFSETQ. This CDR3 has 17 residues. V lost 5 bases, J lost 7 bases, and 22 bases lay in between.

This clone was seen a single time. The rearrangement links TRBV4-2 to TRBJ1-1; D may be TRBD1 (5 bases). This CDR3 has 14 amino acids. V was shortened by 1 base and J by 0 bases, with 6 bases between the two germline ends. Germline CDR1 and CDR2: LGHNA and YNFKEQ. The CDR3 protein is CASSQGGLNTEAFF. In nucleotides, the CDR3 is TGTGCCAGCAGCCAAGGGGGCTTGAACACTGAAGCTTTCTTT.

The genes are TRBV9 and TRBJ1-5, with a tentative D call TRBD1 (6 bases). The CDR3 is 14 residues long. Germline V gene sequence: CDR1 SGDLS, CDR2 YYNGEE. V lost 4 bases, J lost 5 bases, and 13 bases lay in between. In DNA form, the CDR3 reads TGTGCCAGCAGCCGGCGGGGGGCTGATCAGCCCCAGCATTTT. This sequence encodes CASSRRGADQPQHF.

V gene TRBV9 combines with J gene TRBJ1-1; perhaps TRBD1 as D (6 bases). The CDR3 loop spans 16 amino acids. Germline assignment: CDR1 SGDLS and CDR2 YYNGEE. Deletions cut 0 bases from V and 11 bases from J, with 23 bases between. This chain's CDR3 is CASSVGQQGPQGEAFF. CDR3 in DNA: TGTGCCAGCAGCGTAGGCCAACAGGGACCCCAAGGCGAGGCTTTCTTT.

J is TRBJ2-4 and V is TRBV13; TRBD1 might be the D (6 bases). CDR3 length equals 14 residues. Trimming removed 5 bases at V and 11 bases at J, with 19 bases between. Germline CDR1 is PRHDT and CDR2 is FYEKMQ (reference sequence). CDR3 DNA sequence: TGTGCCAGCAGCCCCTTAGGGGGTGGTTACCTTCAGTACTTC. Protein: CASSPLGGGYLQYF.

The V and J genes are TRBV5-4 and TRBJ1-5, with TRBD1 matching over 7 bases. The V gene end was trimmed by 4 bases and the J gene end by 2 bases; junction bases not matched to a gene: 3. CDR3 length: 14 residues. Germline V gene data show CDR1 as SGHNT and CDR2 as YYREEE (reference sequence). CDR3 bases: TGTGCCAGCAGCGCAGGACAGGGCAATCAGCCCCAGCATTTT. This translates into CASSAGQGNQPQHF. The complete variable domain, with remaining parts taken from reference TRBV5-4 and TRBJ1-5, reads ETGVTQSPTHLIKTRGQQVTLRCSSQSGHNTVSWYQQALGQGPQFIFQYYREEENGRGNFPPRFSGLQFPNYSSELNVNALELDDSALYLCASSAGQGNQPQHFGDGTRLSIL.

V and J are TRBV5-1 and TRBJ2-3, with TRBD2 identical over 9 bases. V shed 0 bases and J 5 bases; nucleotides not matched to a gene: 7. This CDR3 has 16 amino acids. Germline CDR1 is SGHRS and CDR2 is YFSETQ. The CDR3 loop reads CASSLVGGGAIDTQYF. The CDR3 nucleotides are TGCGCCAGCAGCTTGGTTGGCGGGGGGGCAATAGATACGCAGTATTTT.

This clone has just a few counts. The chain carries TRBV24-1 and TRBJ2-2; 13 bases match TRBD2. CDR1 is KGHDR and CDR2 is SFDVKD in the germline V gene. Trimming removed 4 bases from V and 4 bases from J; junction bases left unmatched: 11. CDR3 length: 19 residues. CDR3 amino acids: CATSDGTSGEVRGTGELFF. The DNA of the CDR3 is TGTGCCACCAGTGACGGGACTAGCGGGGAGGTTCGGGGCACCGGGGAGCTGTTTTTT.